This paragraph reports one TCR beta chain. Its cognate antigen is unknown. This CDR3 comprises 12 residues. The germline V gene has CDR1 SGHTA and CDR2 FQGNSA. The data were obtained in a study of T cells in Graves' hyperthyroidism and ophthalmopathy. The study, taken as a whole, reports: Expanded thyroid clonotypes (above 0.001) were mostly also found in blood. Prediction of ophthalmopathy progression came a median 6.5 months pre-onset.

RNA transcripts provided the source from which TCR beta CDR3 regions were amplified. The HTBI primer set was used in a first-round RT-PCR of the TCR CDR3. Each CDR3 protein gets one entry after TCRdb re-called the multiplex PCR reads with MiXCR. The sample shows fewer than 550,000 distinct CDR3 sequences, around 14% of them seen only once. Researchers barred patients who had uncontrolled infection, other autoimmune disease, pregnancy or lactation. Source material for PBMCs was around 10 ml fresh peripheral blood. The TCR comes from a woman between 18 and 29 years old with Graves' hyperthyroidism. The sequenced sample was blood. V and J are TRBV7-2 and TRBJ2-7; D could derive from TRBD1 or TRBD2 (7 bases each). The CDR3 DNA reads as TGTGCAGTGGGAGGGACAGACTACGAGCAGTACTTC. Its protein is CAVGGTDYEQYF.